What follows is one T cell receptor beta chain and its context. Its antigen is unknown. The CDR3 is 16 amino acids. Trimming took off 9 bases at V and 5 bases at J, with 21 bases between the two ends. Germline V gene lookup returns CDR1 KGHDR and CDR2 SFDVKD. A J-beta primer mix and a sample-barcoded 5' primer were used in a second PCR of about 7 to 11 cycles. MiXCR was run by TCRdb on the 5' RACE reads, yielding one entry per CDR3 protein. The repertoire holds about 1,600,000 distinct CDR3 sequences, with around two fifths as singletons. Per sample, at least 6 micrograms of total RNA were extracted. This sample was included in a study of blood T cells in healthy people across ages. Across the whole study: About one barcoded beta molecule per two T cells was the capture yield of template switching.

Study-wide points: It was held that diversity estimates obtained from one million T cells represented underestimates. Higher diversity and more naive CD4+ cells were features of long-lived donors, compared to aged donors.

The sequencing input was blood. The TCR originated in a young woman in good health. The rearrangement links TRBV24-1 to TRBJ2-2; D perhaps matches TRBD1 (6 bases). The CDR3 bases are TGTGCCACCCCCCCACAGGGACAATTCCGGACCGGGGAGCTGTTTTTT. Its translation is CATPPQGQFRTGELFF.